A selection of T cell receptor beta chains follows, all from one sample in a study of cytomegalovirus exposure and HLA in healthy donors. Assay: immunoSEQ multiplex PCR; the TCRdb copy retains only in-frame clones and omits some. The repertoire consists of about 190,000 clones, with around 80% occurring once and the leading ten covering over 1.5%. The material sequenced was PBMCs. The receptors shown here come from a man aged 40-49 years in good health and CMV-seropositive. CDR3s include the opening cysteine and the closing phenylalanine or tryptophan. Fields, in order: CDR3 length, J gene, D gene, V gene, clone size, CDR3 protein, CDR3 DNA. The D gene is left open where the match is weak. Part of the rows lack a size; the others show once, few, many or a class for expanded clones.

CDR3 length: 16
J gene: TRBJ2-1
D gene: TRBD2
V gene: TRBV12-5
clone size: once
CDR3 protein: CASGQGLAGGSNEQFF
CDR3 DNA: TGTGCTAGTGGCCAAGGACTAGCGGGAGGATCCAATGAGCAGTTCTTC

CDR3 length: 15
J gene: TRBJ2-1
D gene: TRBD2
V gene: TRBV5-4
clone size: -
CDR3 protein: CASSPGGDPYNEQFF
CDR3 DNA: TGTGCCAGCAGCCCGGGGGGGGACCCCTACAATGAGCAGTTCTTC

CDR3 length: 16
J gene: TRBJ1-3
D gene: -
V gene: TRBV7-2
clone size: -
CDR3 protein: CASSYRAADETSTIYF
CDR3 DNA: TGTGCCAGCAGCTACCGGGCAGCCGATGAAACTAGCACCATATATTTT

CDR3 length: 15
J gene: TRBJ2-5
D gene: TRBD2
V gene: TRBV18
clone size: -
CDR3 protein: CASSPPGLAAETQYF
CDR3 DNA: TGTGCCAGCTCACCACCGGGACTAGCTGCTGAGACCCAGTACTTC

CDR3 length: 13
J gene: TRBJ1-2
D gene: -
V gene: TRBV30
clone size: -
CDR3 protein: CAWSVRGIFGYTF
CDR3 DNA: TGTGCCTGGAGTGTACGGGGGATCTTTGGCTACACCTTC

CDR3 length: 15
J gene: TRBJ2-5
D gene: -
V gene: TRBV2
clone size: -
CDR3 protein: CASSDRGTAQETQYF
CDR3 DNA: TGTGCCAGCAGTGATCGGGGGACAGCTCAAGAGACCCAGTACTTC

CDR3 length: 15
J gene: TRBJ1-5
D gene: -
V gene: TRBV2
clone size: -
CDR3 protein: CASSEFGGFNQPQHF
CDR3 DNA: TGTGCCAGCAGTGAGTTCGGGGGATTCAATCAGCCCCAGCATTTT

CDR3 length: 15
J gene: TRBJ1-2
D gene: -
V gene: TRBV7-2
clone size: -
CDR3 protein: CASSLVGASTQGYTF
CDR3 DNA: TGTGCCAGCAGCTTAGTGGGGGCTTCTACGCAAGGCTACACCTTC

CDR3 length: 16
J gene: TRBJ2-1
D gene: -
V gene: TRBV4-2
clone size: few
CDR3 protein: CASSQNTASSYNEQFF
CDR3 DNA: TGTGCCAGCAGCCAAAATACTGCTAGCTCCTACAATGAGCAGTTCTTC

CDR3 length: 11
J gene: TRBJ2-7
D gene: -
V gene: TRBV7-9
clone size: -
CDR3 protein: CASRRNYEQYF
CDR3 DNA: TGTGCCAGCAGGCGAAACTACGAGCAGTACTTC

CDR3 length: 16
J gene: TRBJ1-3
D gene: TRBD1
V gene: TRBV5-6
clone size: -
CDR3 protein: CASSLRGQITGNTIYF
CDR3 DNA: TGTGCCAGCAGCTTGAGGGGACAGATAACTGGAAACACCATATATTTT

CDR3 length: 15
J gene: TRBJ1-5
D gene: TRBD1
V gene: TRBV28
clone size: -
CDR3 protein: CASSGDRGRGQPQHF
CDR3 DNA: TGTGCCAGCAGCGGGGACAGGGGGCGAGGTCAGCCCCAGCATTTT

CDR3 length: 14
J gene: TRBJ2-3
D gene: TRBD2
V gene: TRBV13
clone size: -
CDR3 protein: CASRGSGGTDTQYF
CDR3 DNA: TGTGCCAGTCGGGGTAGCGGGGGCACAGATACGCAGTATTTT

CDR3 length: 16
J gene: TRBJ2-5
D gene: TRBD2
V gene: TRBV7-8
clone size: -
CDR3 protein: CASSPQGTSAGETQYF
CDR3 DNA: TGTGCCAGCAGTCCTCAAGGGACTAGCGCCGGGGAGACCCAGTACTTC

CDR3 length: 16
J gene: TRBJ1-4
D gene: -
V gene: TRBV28
clone size: -
CDR3 protein: CASSRLSTATNEKLFF
CDR3 DNA: TGTGCCAGCAGCAGGTTGTCCACAGCAACTAATGAAAAACTGTTTTTT